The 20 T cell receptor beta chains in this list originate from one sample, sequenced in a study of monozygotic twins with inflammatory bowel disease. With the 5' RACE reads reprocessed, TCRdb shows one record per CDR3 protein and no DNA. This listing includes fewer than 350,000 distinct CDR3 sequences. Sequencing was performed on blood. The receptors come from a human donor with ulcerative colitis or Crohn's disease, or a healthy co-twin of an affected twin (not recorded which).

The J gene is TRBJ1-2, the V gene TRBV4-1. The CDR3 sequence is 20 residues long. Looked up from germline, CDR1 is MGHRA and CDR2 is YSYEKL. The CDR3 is CASSQDPGIGQGLMSYGYTF.

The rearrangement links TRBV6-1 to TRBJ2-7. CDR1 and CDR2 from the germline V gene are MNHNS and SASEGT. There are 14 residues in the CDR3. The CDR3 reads CASSEWMVIDEQYF.

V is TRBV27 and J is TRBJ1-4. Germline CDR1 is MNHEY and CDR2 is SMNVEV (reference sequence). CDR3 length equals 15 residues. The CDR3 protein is CASSSNWATNEKLFF.

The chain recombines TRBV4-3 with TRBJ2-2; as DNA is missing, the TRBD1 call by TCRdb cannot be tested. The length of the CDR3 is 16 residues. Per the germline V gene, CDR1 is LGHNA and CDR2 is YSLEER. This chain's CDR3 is CASRKTGTGLPGELFF.

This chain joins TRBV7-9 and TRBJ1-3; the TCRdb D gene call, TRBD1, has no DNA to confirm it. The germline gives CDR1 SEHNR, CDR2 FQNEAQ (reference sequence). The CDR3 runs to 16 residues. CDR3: CASTRTGGIFGNTIYF.

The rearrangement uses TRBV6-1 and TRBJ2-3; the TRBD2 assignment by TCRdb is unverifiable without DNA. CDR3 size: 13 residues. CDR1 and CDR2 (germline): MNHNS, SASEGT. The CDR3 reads CASKAGGPDTQYF.

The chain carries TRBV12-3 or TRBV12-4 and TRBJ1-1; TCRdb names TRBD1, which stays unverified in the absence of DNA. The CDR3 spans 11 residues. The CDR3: CASRRGTEAFF.

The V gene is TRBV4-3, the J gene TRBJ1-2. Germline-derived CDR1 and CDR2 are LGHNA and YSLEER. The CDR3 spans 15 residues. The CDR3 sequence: CASSQDLGQFYGYTF.

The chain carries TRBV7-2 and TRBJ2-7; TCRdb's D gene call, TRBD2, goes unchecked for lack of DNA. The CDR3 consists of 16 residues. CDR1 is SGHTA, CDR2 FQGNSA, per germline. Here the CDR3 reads CASSLELVGGVDEQYF. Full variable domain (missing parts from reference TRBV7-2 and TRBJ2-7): GAGVSQSPSNKVTEKGKDVELRCDPISGHTALYWYRQSLGQGLEFLIYFQGNSAPDKSGLPSDRFSAERTGGSVSTLTIQRTQQEDSAVYLCASSLELVGGVDEQYFGPGTRLTVT.

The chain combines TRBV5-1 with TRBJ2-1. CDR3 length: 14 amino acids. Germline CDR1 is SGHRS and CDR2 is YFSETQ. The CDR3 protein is CASSFRISYNERFF.

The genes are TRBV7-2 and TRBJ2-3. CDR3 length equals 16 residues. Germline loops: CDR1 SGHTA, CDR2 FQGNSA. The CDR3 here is CASSLATSRGTDTQYF.

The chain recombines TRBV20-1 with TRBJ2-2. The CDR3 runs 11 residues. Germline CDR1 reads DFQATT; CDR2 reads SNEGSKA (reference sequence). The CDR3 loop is CSASRTGELFF.

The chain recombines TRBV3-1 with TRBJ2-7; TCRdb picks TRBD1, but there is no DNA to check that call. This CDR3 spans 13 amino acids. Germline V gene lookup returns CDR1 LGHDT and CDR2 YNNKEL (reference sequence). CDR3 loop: CASSGRETYEQYF.

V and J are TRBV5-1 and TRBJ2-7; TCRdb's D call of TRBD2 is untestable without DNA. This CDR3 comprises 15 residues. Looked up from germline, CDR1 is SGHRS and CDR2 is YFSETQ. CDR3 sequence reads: CASSLDKTSGHEQYF.

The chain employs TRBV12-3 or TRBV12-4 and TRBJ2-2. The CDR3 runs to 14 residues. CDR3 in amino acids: CASSFLHPDGELFF.

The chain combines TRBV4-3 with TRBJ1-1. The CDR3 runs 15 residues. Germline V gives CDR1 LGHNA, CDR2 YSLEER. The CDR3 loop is CASSQDTMEGTEAFF.

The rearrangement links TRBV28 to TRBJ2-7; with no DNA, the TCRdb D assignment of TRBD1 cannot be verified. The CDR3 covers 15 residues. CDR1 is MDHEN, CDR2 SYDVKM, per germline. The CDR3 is CASRPAFGRGREQYF.

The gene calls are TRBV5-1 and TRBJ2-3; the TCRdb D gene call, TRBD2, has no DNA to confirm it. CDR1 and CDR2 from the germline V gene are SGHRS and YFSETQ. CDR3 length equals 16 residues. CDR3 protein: CASSLEASGGTDTQYF.

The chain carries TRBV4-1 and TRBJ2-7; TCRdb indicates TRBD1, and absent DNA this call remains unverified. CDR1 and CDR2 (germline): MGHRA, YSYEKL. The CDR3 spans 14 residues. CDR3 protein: CASARDGSSYEQYF.

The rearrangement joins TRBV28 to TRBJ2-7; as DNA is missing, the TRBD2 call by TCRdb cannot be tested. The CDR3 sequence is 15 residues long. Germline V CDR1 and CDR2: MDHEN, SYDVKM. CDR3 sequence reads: CASMANRGPFYEQYF.